The TCR beta chain described here comes from a study of shared clonotypes between healthy human individuals. Generated by immunoSEQ multiplex PCR, the TCRdb table keeps only in-frame clones and is missing some. The table includes about 1.5 million clones, around 98% detected once. CDR3 size: 13 residues. V was cut by 0 bases and J by 6 bases, with 10 bases left in between. Per germline, CDR1 SGDLS and CDR2 YYNGEE. The source material was naive CD4+ T cells sorted from blood. Indicated subset: CD45RA+ positively selected. The sequence derives from a young man in good health. The chain joins TRBV9 to TRBJ2-7; D not resolved. In DNA, the CDR3 is TGTGCCAGCAGCGTAGGAGGTGGCGGCGAGCAGTACTTC. It translates to CASSVGGGGEQYF.